What follows are 6 T cell receptor beta chains derived from one specimen sequenced in a study of memory CD4+ T cells and cytomegalovirus serostatus. Single viable CD3+CD4+CD8-CD45RO+ cells were sorted as the memory CD4+ T cells. Data came from immunoSEQ multiplex PCR; TCRdb stores just in-frame clones and leaves some out. The table has 50,000 or so clones, 82% seen once. Sequenced input: memory CD4+ T cells from blood. Source of these receptors: an adult in good health and CMV-seronegative.

This clone has just one count. The chain joins TRBV11-2 to TRBJ1-4; the D is unclear. With 2 bases removed from V and 11 bases from J, the gap between germline ends came to 15 bases. The CDR3 is 14 residues long. Germline V lookup: CDR1 SGHAT, CDR2 FQNNGV. CDR3 loop: CASSLSKGQPKLFF. CDR3 DNA sequence: TGTGCCAGCAGCTTAAGTAAAGGGCAGCCCAAACTGTTTTTT.

This clone showed up just once. The V call is TRBV7-2, the J call TRBJ2-3, with D unresolved. The germline CDR1 and CDR2 sequences are SGHTA and FQGNSA. CDR3 size: 14 residues. The V and J ends lost 1 base and 4 bases respectively, with 9 bases between them. The CDR3, as DNA: TGTGCCAGCAGCTTAGGGATAGCCCCAGATACGCAGTATTTT. The encoded protein is CASSLGIAPDTQYF.

The chain recombines TRBV6-6 with TRBJ1-1, with a tentative D call TRBD1 (5 bases). The CDR3 has 14 amino acids. Deletions cut 4 bases from V and 6 bases from J, with 15 bases between. Germline V gene lookup returns CDR1 MNHNY and CDR2 SVGAGI (reference sequence). The CDR3 DNA sequence: TGTGCCAGCAGTTCTGGGACGGAGAATGCTGAAGCTTTCTTT. This gives the protein CASSSGTENAEAFF.

The genes are TRBV5-1 and TRBJ2-7, with D unclear. Germline lookup yields CDR1 SGHRS and CDR2 YFSETQ. This CDR3 is built from 11 residues. The ends were cut back, 3 bases at V and 3 bases at J, with 4 bases in the middle. CDR3 amino acids: CASSSNYEQYF. CDR3 nucleotides: TGCGCCAGCAGCTCCAACTACGAGCAGTACTTC.

The genes are TRBV28 and TRBJ1-6; tentative D call: TRBD1 (6 bases). The germline V gene has CDR1 MDHEN and CDR2 SYDVKM. V was pared by 5 bases and J by 8 bases, with 16 bases between. This CDR3 region has 15 residues. The CDR3 loop reads CASSPSGTTDSPLHF. In DNA form, the CDR3 reads TGTGCCAGCAGTCCATCCGGGACAACGGATTCACCCCTCCACTTT. Full variable domain (outside the CDR3, taken from reference TRBV28 and TRBJ1-6): DVKVTQSSRYLVKRTGEKVFLECVQDMDHENMFWYRQDPGLGLRLIYFSYDVKMKEKGDIPEGYSVSREKKERFSLILESASTNQTSMYLCASSPSGTTDSPLHFGNGTRLTVT.

This clone was counted a single time. This chain links TRBV7-9 with TRBJ2-5; D not certain. CDR1 and CDR2 (germline): SEHNR, FQNEAQ (reference sequence). With 2 bases removed from V and 1 base from J, the gap between germline ends came to 8 bases. CDR3 size: 14 residues. CDR3 nucleotides: TGTGCCAGCAGCTTAATGGAGTTCCAAGAGACCCAGTACTTC. This sequence encodes CASSLMEFQETQYF. The full variable domain, with the rest looked up from reference TRBV7-9 and TRBJ2-5, is DTGVSQNPRHKITKRGQNVTFRCDPISEHNRLYWYRQTLGQGPEFLTYFQNEAQLEKSRLLSDRFSAERPKGSFSTLEIQRTEQGDSAMYLCASSLMEFQETQYFGPGTRLLVL.